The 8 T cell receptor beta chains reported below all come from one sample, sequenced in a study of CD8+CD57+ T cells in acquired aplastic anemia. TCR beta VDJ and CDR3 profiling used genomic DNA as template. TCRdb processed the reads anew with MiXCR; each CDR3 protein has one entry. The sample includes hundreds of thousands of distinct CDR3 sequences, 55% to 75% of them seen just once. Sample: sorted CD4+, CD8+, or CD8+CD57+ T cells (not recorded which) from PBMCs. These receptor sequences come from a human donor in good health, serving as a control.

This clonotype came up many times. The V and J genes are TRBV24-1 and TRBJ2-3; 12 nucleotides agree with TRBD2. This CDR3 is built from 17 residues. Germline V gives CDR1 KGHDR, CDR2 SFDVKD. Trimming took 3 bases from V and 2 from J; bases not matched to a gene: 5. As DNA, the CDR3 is TGTGCCACCAGTGATCGGACTAGCGGGGAACCCACAGATACGCAGTATTTT. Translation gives CATSDRTSGEPTDTQYF.

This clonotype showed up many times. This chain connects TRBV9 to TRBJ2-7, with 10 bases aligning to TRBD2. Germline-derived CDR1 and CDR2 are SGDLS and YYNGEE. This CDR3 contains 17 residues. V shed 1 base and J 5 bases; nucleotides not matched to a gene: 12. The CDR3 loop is CASSVSPSPGLANEQYF. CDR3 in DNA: TGTGCCAGCAGCGTATCCCCCTCACCGGGACTAGCGAACGAGCAGTACTTC.

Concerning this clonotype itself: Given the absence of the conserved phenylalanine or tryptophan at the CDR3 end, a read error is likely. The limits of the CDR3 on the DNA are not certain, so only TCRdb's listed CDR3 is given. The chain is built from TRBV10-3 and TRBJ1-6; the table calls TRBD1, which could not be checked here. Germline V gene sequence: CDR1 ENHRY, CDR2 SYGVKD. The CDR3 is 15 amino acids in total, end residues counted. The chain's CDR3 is CAISGTEVYGYTLDS.

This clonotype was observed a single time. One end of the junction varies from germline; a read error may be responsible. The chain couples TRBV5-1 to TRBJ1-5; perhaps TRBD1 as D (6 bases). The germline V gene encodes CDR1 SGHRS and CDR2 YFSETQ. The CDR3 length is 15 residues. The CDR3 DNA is TGTGCCAGCAACTTGGCGACAGGCGCTGGCCAGCCCCAGCATTTT. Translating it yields CASNLATGAGQPQHF.

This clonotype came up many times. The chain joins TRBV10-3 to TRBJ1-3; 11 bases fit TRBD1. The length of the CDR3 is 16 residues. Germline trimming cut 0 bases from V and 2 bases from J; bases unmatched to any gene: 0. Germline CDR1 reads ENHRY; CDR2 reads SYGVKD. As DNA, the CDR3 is TGTGCCATCAGTGAGTCGGGACAGGGGGCTGGAAACACCATATATTTT. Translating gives CAISESGQGAGNTIYF.

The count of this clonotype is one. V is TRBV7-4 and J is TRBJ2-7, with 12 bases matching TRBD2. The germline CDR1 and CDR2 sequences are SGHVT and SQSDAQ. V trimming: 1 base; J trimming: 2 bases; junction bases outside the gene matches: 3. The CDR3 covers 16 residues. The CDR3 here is CASSLGGLAGTYEQYF. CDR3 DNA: TGTGCCAGCAGCTTAGGCGGACTAGCGGGGACCTACGAGCAGTACTTC.

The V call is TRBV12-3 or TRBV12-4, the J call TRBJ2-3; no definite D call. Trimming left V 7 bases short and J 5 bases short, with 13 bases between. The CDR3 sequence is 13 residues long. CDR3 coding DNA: TGTGCCAGCAACCCCTACAGAGGAGATACGCAGTATTTT. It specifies CASNPYRGDTQYF.

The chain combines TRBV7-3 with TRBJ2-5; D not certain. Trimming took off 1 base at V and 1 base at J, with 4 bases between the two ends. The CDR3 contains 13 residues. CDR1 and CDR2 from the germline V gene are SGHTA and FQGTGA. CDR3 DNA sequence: TGTGCCAGCAGCTTAAACAGCCAAGAGACCCAGTACTTC. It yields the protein CASSLNSQETQYF.